Presented here are 8 T cell receptor beta chains from one specimen sequenced in a study of blood T cell repertoires in COVID-19. Produced via immunoSEQ multiplex PCR; TCRdb's table is partial and in-frame only. The profile shows 270,000 or so clones, about nine tenths of them singletons. Sequences were obtained from PBMCs or T cells enriched from blood (not recorded which). Every receptor here comes from a woman aged 40 to 55 with acute COVID-19.

V gene TRBV11-2 combines with J gene TRBJ1-5; D unclear. CDR1 SGHAT and CDR2 FQNNGV come from the germline V gene. V was cut by 3 bases and J by 5 bases, with 11 bases left in between. The CDR3 consists of 14 residues. The CDR3 DNA reads TGTGCCAGCAGCTTCCCGGGGAGGGATCAGCCCCAGCATTTT. Translating it yields CASSFPGRDQPQHF.

This chain's CDR3 is CATRVERNTEAFF. The CDR3 DNA sequence: TGTGCCACCCGAGTGGAGAGGAACACTGAAGCTTTCTTT. V and J are TRBV19 and TRBJ1-1; D is unclear. Germline V gene data show CDR1 as LNHDA and CDR2 as SQIVND (reference sequence). The CDR3 runs 13 residues. V gave up 10 bases and J gave up 1 base, with 13 bases separating them.

The chain is built from TRBV24-1 and TRBJ2-3, with a possible D match to TRBD1 (6 bases). Per the germline V gene, CDR1 is KGHDR and CDR2 is SFDVKD. The CDR3 sequence is 17 residues long. V lost 0 bases and J lost 0, with 12 bases in between. CDR3 amino acids: CATSDLPRGPSTDTQYF. The CDR3 DNA is TGTGCCACCAGTGATTTGCCCAGGGGTCCTAGCACAGATACGCAGTATTTT.

The J gene is TRBJ1-4, the V gene TRBV28, with 7 nucleotides matching TRBD1. After removal of 5 bases from V and 4 bases from J, the junction contained 4 bases not matched to a gene. This CDR3 region has 14 residues. The germline CDR1 and CDR2 sequences are MDHEN and SYDVKM. The CDR3 is CASSRDRLNEKLFF. CDR3 DNA: TGTGCCAGCAGTAGGGACAGACTTAATGAAAAACTGTTTTTT.

The chain carries TRBV7-2 and TRBJ1-5; D is undetermined. Per the germline V gene, CDR1 is SGHTA and CDR2 is FQGNSA. The length of the CDR3 is 14 residues. The V end was cut by 1 base, the J end by 6 bases, with 10 bases between. CDR3 loop: CASSLGLGPQPQHF. CDR3 bases: TGTGCCAGCAGCTTAGGACTGGGTCCTCAGCCCCAGCATTTT.

This clone was detected only a few times. This chain uses TRBV27 with TRBJ2-1; D might be TRBD2 (5 bases). V lost 2 bases and J 0 bases, leaving 8 bases between the germline ends. The germline V gene has CDR1 MNHEY and CDR2 SMNVEV (reference sequence). CDR3 length equals 15 residues. In DNA, the CDR3 is TGTGCCAGCAGTTTAGGGAGTCCCTCCTACAATGAGCAGTTCTTC. Encoded protein: CASSLGSPSYNEQFF.

This sequence joins TRBV28 and TRBJ1-4, with TRBD1 identical over 9 bases. The CDR3 contains 15 residues. Germline assignment: CDR1 MDHEN and CDR2 SYDVKM. With V trimmed by 5 bases and J by 8 bases, 9 bases remained unmatched. CDR3: CASSLGQDRGEKLFF. CDR3 DNA: TGTGCCAGCAGTCTAGGTCAGGACAGGGGAGAAAAACTGTTTTTT. The full variable domain, with the rest looked up from reference TRBV28 and TRBJ1-4, is DVKVTQSSRYLVKRTGEKVFLECVQDMDHENMFWYRQDPGLGLRLIYFSYDVKMKEKGDIPEGYSVSREKKERFSLILESASTNQTSMYLCASSLGQDRGEKLFFGSGTQLSVL.

This clone has only one observation. The CDR3 sequence: CASSLPLYRDNPFLYGYTF. The CDR3 nucleotides read TGTGCCAGCAGTCTACCCCTTTACCGGGACAACCCTTTCCTCTATGGCTACACCTTC. The V call is TRBV6-6, the J call TRBJ1-2; D is perhaps TRBD1 (6 bases). Per germline, CDR1 MNHNY and CDR2 SVGAGI (reference sequence). The CDR3 spans 19 residues. Trimming removed 5 bases at V and 4 bases at J, with 29 bases between.